The following is a T cell receptor (beta chain) sequence with its context. The same CDR3 is also encoded by other DNA sequences in this sample. This sample was included in a study of cytomegalovirus exposure and HLA in healthy donors. Use of 60 Vbeta and 13 Jbeta primers characterized the PCR. The data were produced by immunoSEQ multiplex PCR, yet TCRdb's version contains in-frame clones alone and is incomplete. Its clone listing holds fewer than 150,000 clones. The specimen was PBMCs. This receptor was taken from a woman aged 55-69 years in good health and CMV-seronegative.

CDR3 residues: CASSAGGDTQYF. In DNA, the CDR3 is TGCGCCAGCAGCGCCGGGGGGGATACGCAGTATTTT. The chain is built from TRBV5-1 and TRBJ2-3, with 7 bases fitting TRBD2. This CDR3 is 12 amino acids long. J lost 6 bases, V lost 4 bases, and 2 bases had no gene match. From germline, CDR1 is SGHRS and CDR2 YFSETQ.